These 22 T cell receptor beta chains were sequenced from one sample in a study of identical twins. TCRdb used MiXCR to reprocess the 5' RACE reads, holding one entry per CDR3 protein. The sample holds hundreds of thousands of distinct CDR3 sequences, 20% to 25% seen once. This same sample was also part of a study on T cells expressing NK-cell markers.

What was sequenced was PBMCs. The receptors were sampled from a woman younger than 30 in good health.

V usage is TRBV11-2 and J usage is TRBJ2-7; tentative D call: TRBD1 (6 bases). Per germline, CDR1 SGHAT and CDR2 FQNNGV. Trimming shortened V by 4 bases and J by 6 bases, and 19 bases separated the two germline ends. This CDR3 comprises 15 residues. DNA of the CDR3: TGTGCCAGCAGCTCGGTGACAGGCCCCGTCTTCGAGCAGTACTTC. Translated, it gives CASSSVTGPVFEQYF.

The V gene is TRBV11-2, the J gene TRBJ1-1, with D possibly being TRBD1 (5 bases). The germline V gene has CDR1 SGHAT and CDR2 FQNNGV. CDR3 length: 14 residues. With 1 base removed from V and 6 bases from J, the gap between germline ends came to 12 bases. The CDR3 loop reads CASSLVGGASEAFF. CDR3 in DNA: TGTGCCAGCAGCTTAGTCGGGGGTGCCTCTGAAGCTTTCTTT.

This chain joins TRBV5-1 and TRBJ2-7; TRBD2 might be the D (5 bases). CDR1 SGHRS and CDR2 YFSETQ come from the germline V gene. The CDR3 sequence is 15 residues long. V shed 4 bases and J shed 3 bases, with 17 bases lying between them. The CDR3 DNA sequence: TGCGCCAGCAGCCACGGGAAGATCCAAAACTACGAGCAGTACTTC. Translated: CASSHGKIQNYEQYF. Drawing the rest from reference TRBV5-1 and TRBJ2-7, the complete variable domain is KAGVTQTPRYLIKTRGQQVTLSCSPISGHRSVSWYQQTPGQGLQFLFEYFSETQRNKGNFPGRFSGRQFSNSRSEMNVSTLELGDSALYLCASSHGKIQNYEQYFGPGTRLTVT.

The sample holds a few counts of this clonotype. The chain combines TRBV4-1 with TRBJ1-1, with 8 bases identical to TRBD1. The V gene's germline CDR1 is MGHRA and CDR2 YSYEKL. The CDR3 has 17 amino acids. The ends lost 0 bases at V and 4 bases at J; junction bases unmatched: 10. The CDR3 DNA reads as TGCGCCAGCAGCCAAGACCCCAGGGGGCCAGGATCCACTGAAGCTTTCTTT. Its translation: CASSQDPRGPGSTEAFF.

This clonotype was found a few times. The CDR3 DNA reads as TGCAGTGCTTATCGCCCCGAAGTCCCCTACGAGCAGTACTTC. Its translation: CSAYRPEVPYEQYF. The gene calls are TRBV20-1 and TRBJ2-7; no reliable D call. V was clipped by 5 bases and J by 2 bases, with 16 bases between them. The germline V gene has CDR1 DFQATT and CDR2 SNEGSKA (reference sequence). The CDR3 sequence is 14 residues long.

In its sample, this clonotype was seen a few times. This chain uses TRBV6-6 with TRBJ2-7; D call uncertain. The CDR3 has 13 amino acids. CDR1 is MNHNY and CDR2 is SVGAGI in the germline V gene (reference sequence). The V gene lost 6 bases and the J gene lost 3 bases, with 12 bases spanning the gap. CDR3 nucleotide sequence: TGTGCCAGCAGGTCGACCCCTGGCTACGAGCAGTACTTC. Residues: CASRSTPGYEQYF.

Only a few counts were recorded for this clonotype. The CDR3 reads CASSLAQGRAEAFF. The CDR3 region has the DNA TGTGCCAGCAGTTTAGCTCAGGGGCGGGCTGAAGCTTTCTTT. This chain links TRBV12-3 or TRBV12-4 with TRBJ1-1; maybe TRBD1 (6 bases). Between the trimmed V and J ends, which lost 0 bases and 6 bases, there was a span of 11 bases. There are 14 residues in the CDR3.

The V call is TRBV25-1, the J call TRBJ1-1; D is undetermined. V gave up 4 bases and J gave up 4 bases, with 10 bases separating them. The CDR3 is 13 residues long. CDR1 and CDR2 (germline): MGHDK, SYGVNS. In DNA, the CDR3 is TGTGCCAGCAGTGGATCCTGGGGCACTGAAGCTTTCTTT. Amino acids: CASSGSWGTEAFF. Combining the CDR3 with reference TRBV25-1 and TRBJ1-1 gives the whole variable domain EADIYQTPRYLVIGTGKKITLECSQTMGHDKMYWYQQDPGMELHLIHYSYGVNSTEKGDLSSESTVSRIRTEHFPLTLESARPSHTSQYLCASSGSWGTEAFFGQGTRLTVV.

This clonotype turned up a few times. V usage is TRBV5-1 and J usage is TRBJ2-5; D is perhaps TRBD1 (6 bases). CDR3 length: 15 amino acids. Germline values: CDR1 SGHRS, CDR2 YFSETQ. V lost 0 bases and J lost 3, with 12 bases in between. CDR3 DNA sequence: TGCGCCAGCAGCTTGGGGACAGATTTTGAAGAGACCCAGTACTTC. Translation: CASSLGTDFEETQYF. The full variable domain, completed using reference TRBV5-1 and TRBJ2-5, is KAGVTQTPRYLIKTRGQQVTLSCSPISGHRSVSWYQQTPGQGLQFLFEYFSETQRNKGNFPGRFSGRQFSNSRSEMNVSTLELGDSALYLCASSLGTDFEETQYFGPGTRLLVL.

The rearrangement uses TRBV15 and TRBJ2-2; D is uncertain. The CDR3 length is 15 residues. V dropped 3 bases and J dropped 3 bases, with 11 bases sitting between them. The V gene's germline CDR1 is LNHNV and CDR2 YYDKDF (reference sequence). The CDR3 DNA reads as TGTGCCACCAGCAGGCATCGAACGTACACCGGGGAGCTGTTTTTT. Its protein product is CATSRHRTYTGELFF.

This clonotype has ten or more counts. The chain employs TRBV6-5 and TRBJ2-1, with D perhaps TRBD2 (5 bases). The V and J ends lost 2 bases and 4 bases respectively, with 12 bases between them. From germline, CDR1 is MNHEY and CDR2 SVGAGI. CDR3 size: 15 residues. CDR3 nucleotide sequence: TGTGCCAGCAGTTACGGGAGCCCGGTATACAATGAGCAGTTCTTC. This encodes CASSYGSPVYNEQFF.

This clonotype was seen a handful of times. The chain carries TRBV5-8 and TRBJ1-5; D is ambiguous. Trimming removed 5 bases from V and 5 bases from J, with 8 bases in between. In germline, CDR1 is SGHTS, CDR2 YDEGEE. CDR3 length: 12 residues. CDR3 in DNA: TGTGCCAGCAGTCGGGCGGATCAGCCCCAGCATTTT. Encoded protein: CASSRADQPQHF. Full variable domain (remainder filled in from reference TRBV5-8 and TRBJ1-5): EAGVTQSPTHLIKTRGQQATLRCSPISGHTSVYWYQQALGLGLQFLLWYDEGEERNRGNFPPRFSGRQFPNYSSELNVNALELEDSALYLCASSRADQPQHFGDGTRLSIL.

In its sample, this clonotype was seen many times. This sequence joins TRBV20-1 and TRBJ2-7; 14 bases fit TRBD2. Unmatched junction bases numbered 7, after V lost 5 bases and J lost 7 bases. The germline gives CDR1 DFQATT, CDR2 SNEGSKA (reference sequence). The CDR3 contains 14 residues. This CDR3 is CSARKGLAGVEQYF. The CDR3 nucleotides are TGCAGTGCTCGAAAGGGACTAGCGGGAGTTGAGCAGTACTTC.

This chain uses TRBV5-1 with TRBJ2-2; 7 bases line up with TRBD2. CDR1 and CDR2 (germline): SGHRS, YFSETQ. This CDR3 spans 15 amino acids. The V and J ends lost 7 bases and 3 bases, in that order; junction bases with no gene match: 9. Here the CDR3 DNA reads TGCGCCAGCGGAGATAGCGGGTACGACACCGGGGAGCTGTTTTTT. Translated: CASGDSGYDTGELFF.

The CDR3 DNA reads TGCAGCGTCGCGACTGGCTATGGCTACACCTTC. It yields the protein CSVATGYGYTF. The rearrangement links TRBV29-1 to TRBJ1-2; unclear D gene. Germline CDR1 and CDR2: SQVTM and ANQGSEA. The V end was cut by 6 bases, the J end by 4 bases, with 9 bases between. The CDR3 is made up of 11 amino acids.

V gene TRBV6-4 combines with J gene TRBJ1-6, with D tentatively TRBD1 (6 bases). The ends were cut back, 6 bases at V and 13 bases at J, with 16 bases in the middle. CDR3 length equals 13 residues. Germline V gene lookup returns CDR1 MRHNA and CDR2 SNTAGT. CDR3 sequence reads: CASRNRRGGPLHF. As DNA, the CDR3 is TGTGCCAGCAGAAACAGGCGCGGGGGCCCCCTCCACTTT.

The DNA for the CDR3 is TGTGCCAGCAGCTTAGATTGGGAGTCCTCTTATGAAAAACTGTTTTTT. It translates to CASSLDWESSYEKLFF. The V and J genes are TRBV7-2 and TRBJ1-4; D is uncertain. The CDR3 loop spans 16 amino acids. The germline CDR1 and CDR2 sequences are SGHTA and FQGNSA. V was pared by 1 base and J by 6 bases, with 15 bases between.

The chain recombines TRBV12-3 or TRBV12-4 with TRBJ1-1; a possible D gene is TRBD1 (6 bases). This CDR3 region has 13 residues. With 6 bases removed from V and 6 bases from J, the gap between germline ends came to 14 bases. CDR3 sequence reads: CASRRQEEAEAFF. CDR3 in DNA: TGTGCCAGCAGAAGACAGGAGGAGGCTGAAGCTTTCTTT.

The V gene is TRBV7-7, the J gene TRBJ2-3; possible D gene TRBD1, 5 bases. The germline V gene encodes CDR1 SSHAT and CDR2 FNYEAQ (reference sequence). The length of the CDR3 is 15 residues. V gave up 5 bases and J gave up 4 bases, with 16 bases separating them. The CDR3 coding sequence is TGTGCCAGCAGCCACAGGTTTGGAGCTGCAGATACGCAGTATTTT. Encoded protein: CASSHRFGAADTQYF.

V is TRBV9 and J is TRBJ1-6; 8 bases match TRBD1. CDR3 size: 16 residues. The ends lost 4 bases at V and 11 bases at J; junction bases unmatched: 14. CDR1 and CDR2 (germline): SGDLS, YYNGEE. The chain's CDR3 is CASSPRSPTGGTPLHF. The CDR3 nucleotides read TGTGCCAGCAGCCCCCGAAGCCCCACAGGGGGGACACCCCTCCACTTT.

The chain recombines TRBV3-1 with TRBJ2-2, with 9 positions matching TRBD2. V trimming: 6 bases; J trimming: 6 bases; junction bases outside the gene matches: 8. The CDR3 contains 15 residues. Germline lookup yields CDR1 LGHDT and CDR2 YNNKEL (reference sequence). Written as DNA, the CDR3 is TGTGCCAGCAGTCCTAGGACTAGCGTGGCCGGGGAGCTGTTTTTT. The encoded protein is CASSPRTSVAGELFF.

The chain uses TRBV27 and TRBJ2-1; D tentatively reads TRBD1 or TRBD2 (5 bases each). CDR3 size: 14 residues. The germline CDR1 and CDR2 sequences are MNHEY and SMNVEV (reference sequence). The germline V and J ends were trimmed by 5 bases and 8 bases, with 16 bases remaining between them. Here the CDR3 reads CASSKTGKGDEQFF. For the CDR3, the DNA is TGTGCCAGCAGTAAAACCGGGAAAGGGGATGAGCAGTTCTTC.